These 15 T cell receptor beta chains came from one sample sequenced in a study of shared clonotypes between healthy human individuals. TCRdb's copy holds only in-frame clones and misses some; the assay was immunoSEQ multiplex PCR. The sample records roughly 2 million clones, 95% being singletons. Input material: naive CD4+ T cells sorted from blood. Subset of the sample: CD45RA+ positively selected. These receptors all come from a man aged 18 to 35 in good health.

This sequence joins TRBV6-5 and TRBJ2-7; 9 bases match TRBD2. CDR1 and CDR2 (germline): MNHEY, SVGAGI. This CDR3 has 16 residues. The ends lost 0 bases at V and 4 bases at J; junction bases unmatched: 7. CDR3 sequence reads: CASSYSGGRVVYEQYF. CDR3 bases: TGTGCCAGCAGTTACTCGGGCGGGAGGGTGGTGTACGAGCAGTACTTC.

The chain employs TRBV20-1 and TRBJ2-1, with D perhaps TRBD1 (5 bases). The CDR3 contains 11 residues. The germline gives CDR1 DFQATT, CDR2 SNEGSKA (reference sequence). The V end was cut by 6 bases, the J end by 9 bases, with 12 bases between. In DNA form, the CDR3 reads TGCAGTGCCTCCAGGGCTAGTGAGCAGTTCTTC. Translated, it gives CSASRASEQFF.

The V gene is TRBV9, the J gene TRBJ2-2, with 7 bases matching TRBD1. CDR1 SGDLS and CDR2 YYNGEE come from the germline V gene. The CDR3 runs to 16 residues. After removal of 3 bases from V and 0 bases from J, the junction contained 5 bases not matched to a gene. The CDR3 region has the DNA TGTGCCAGCAGCGAGGGGGCAGAAGCGAACACCGGGGAGCTGTTTTTT. The encoded protein is CASSEGAEANTGELFF.

The chain links TRBV6-6 to TRBJ2-1, with 14 bases that match TRBD2. CDR3 length: 15 amino acids. CDR1 MNHNY and CDR2 SVGAGI come from the germline V gene (reference sequence). Trimming cost V 1 base and J 8 bases; bases outside gene matches: 1. CDR3 region: CASSYLTSGGDEQFF. The CDR3, as DNA: TGTGCCAGCAGTTACTTGACTAGCGGGGGGGATGAGCAGTTCTTC.

The chain is built from TRBV7-2 and TRBJ1-2, with 7 bases fitting TRBD1. The CDR3 is made up of 12 amino acids. The V segment lost 4 bases and the J segment 10 bases; nucleotides outside the gene matches: 6. Germline assignment: CDR1 SGHTA and CDR2 FQGNSA. The CDR3 loop is CASSSIQGHYTF. CDR3 bases: TGTGCCAGCAGCTCGATACAGGGGCACTACACCTTC.

The J gene is TRBJ1-3, the V gene TRBV27; a weak D match, TRBD1 (5 bases). V lost 5 bases and J 2 bases, leaving 19 bases between the germline ends. The CDR3 covers 17 residues. The V gene's germline CDR1 is MNHEY and CDR2 SMNVEV (reference sequence). The CDR3 loop is CASSPLRGKSAGNTIYF. The CDR3 DNA follows: TGTGCCAGCAGTCCCCTCCGGGGGAAATCGGCTGGAAACACCATATATTTT.

This clone was counted a few times. This chain links TRBV7-8 with TRBJ2-7; 7 bases are shared with TRBD1. With 5 bases clipped from V and 0 bases from J, the junction kept 7 bases outside the gene matches. Germline V gene data show CDR1 as SGHVS and CDR2 as FQNEAQ. CDR3 size: 15 residues. Written as DNA, the CDR3 is TGTGCCAGCAGCCCCCGGACAGGCTTCTCCTACGAGCAGTACTTC. Translated, it gives CASSPRTGFSYEQYF.

V usage is TRBV2 and J usage is TRBJ1-1, with no clear D. V was pared by 3 bases and J by 11 bases, with 10 bases between. The CDR3 sequence is 11 residues long. The germline V gene has CDR1 SNHLY and CDR2 FYNNEI. The CDR3, as DNA: TGTGCCAGCAGTGATGATCTCGAGGCTTTCTTT. It specifies CASSDDLEAFF.

About this clone: This CDR3 is also generated by other DNA sequences in the sample. This rearrangement joins TRBV18 to TRBJ2-2; D may be TRBD1 (6 bases). Germline V gene lookup returns CDR1 KGHSH and CDR2 LQKENI. CDR3 size: 15 residues. Trimming stripped 3 bases from V and 1 base from J, with 9 bases between. CDR3 amino acids: CASSPRTENTGELFF. Here the CDR3 DNA reads TGTGCCAGCTCACCGCGGACAGAGAACACCGGGGAGCTGTTTTTT.

The chain recombines TRBV7-3 with TRBJ2-5; D may be TRBD2 (6 bases). The germline CDR1 and CDR2 sequences are SGHTA and FQGTGA. This CDR3 has 14 residues. Trimming took 6 bases from V and 2 from J, leaving 13 bases between them. Here the CDR3 reads CASSPTSSQETQYF. For the CDR3, the DNA is TGTGCCAGCAGTCCGACTAGTTCGCAAGAGACCCAGTACTTC.

The chain combines TRBV6-1 with TRBJ1-2; 11 bases line up with TRBD1. The CDR3 loop spans 16 amino acids. Germline loops: CDR1 MNHNS, CDR2 SASEGT. V was clipped by 0 bases and J by 4 bases; unmatched bases: 4. CDR3 sequence: CASSEAGQGAIYGYTF. The CDR3 coding sequence is TGTGCCAGCAGTGAAGCAGGACAGGGGGCAATCTATGGCTACACCTTC.

This sequence joins TRBV30 and TRBJ1-2; D not resolved. The V end was cut by 1 base, the J end by 5 bases, with 20 bases between. Germline loops: CDR1 GTSNPN, CDR2 SVGIG (reference sequence). This CDR3 contains 16 residues. The CDR3 sequence is CAWSEAVRPGEYGYTF. The CDR3 nucleotides are TGTGCCTGGAGTGAGGCAGTACGGCCCGGCGAGTATGGCTACACCTTC. Full variable domain (outside the CDR3, taken from reference TRBV30 and TRBJ1-2): SQTIHQWPATLVQPVGSPLSLECTVEGTSNPNLYWYRQAAGRGLQLLFYSVGIGQISSEVPQNLSASRPQDRQFILSSKKLLLSDSGFYLCAWSEAVRPGEYGYTFGSGTRLTVV.

The V and J genes are TRBV29-1 and TRBJ2-3; 7 nucleotides line up with TRBD2. Unmatched junction bases numbered 6, after V lost 7 bases and J lost 2 bases. CDR1 is SQVTM, CDR2 ANQGSEA, per germline. The CDR3 is 13 residues long. CDR3 amino acids: CSASGGFTDTQYF. CDR3 DNA: TGCAGCGCCTCGGGAGGCTTCACAGATACGCAGTATTTT.

The chain joins TRBV28 to TRBJ2-1; D could derive from TRBD1 or TRBD2 (5 bases each). V shed 1 base and J shed 0 bases, with 7 bases lying between them. Germline V gene lookup returns CDR1 MDHEN and CDR2 SYDVKM. This CDR3 is built from 15 residues. The CDR3 coding sequence is TGTGCCAGCAGTTTATTCGGGGCCTCCTACAATGAGCAGTTCTTC. Translation gives CASSLFGASYNEQFF.

A remark on this clone: The same CDR3 also results from other DNA sequences found in this sample. This chain uses TRBV5-4 with TRBJ2-7; D gene uncertain. This CDR3 comprises 13 residues. Germline V CDR1 and CDR2: SGHNT, YYREEE (reference sequence). Trimming stripped 4 bases from V and 3 bases from J, with 11 bases between. The CDR3 region is CASSLRDNYEQYF. The CDR3 region has the DNA TGTGCCAGCAGCCTACGAGACAACTACGAGCAGTACTTC.